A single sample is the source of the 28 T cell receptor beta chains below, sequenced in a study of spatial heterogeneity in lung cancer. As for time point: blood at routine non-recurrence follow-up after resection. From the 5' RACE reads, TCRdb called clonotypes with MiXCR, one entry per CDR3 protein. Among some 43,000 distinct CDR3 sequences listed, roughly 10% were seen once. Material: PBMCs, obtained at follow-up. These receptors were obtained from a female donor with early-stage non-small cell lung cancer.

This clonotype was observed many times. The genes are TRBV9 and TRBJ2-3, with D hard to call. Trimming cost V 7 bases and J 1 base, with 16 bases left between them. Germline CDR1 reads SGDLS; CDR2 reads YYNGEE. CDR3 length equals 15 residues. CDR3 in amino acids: CASSLPIAGTDTQYF. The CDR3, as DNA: TGTGCCAGCTCCCTACCAATAGCTGGCACAGATACGCAGTATTTT.

CDR3 in amino acids: CASSPFSGVNQPQHF. CDR3 sequence (DNA): TGTGCCAGCTCACCATTCTCTGGAGTTAATCAGCCCCAGCATTTT. The rearrangement joins TRBV18 to TRBJ1-5; D remains unclear. This CDR3 comprises 15 residues. The germline V gene encodes CDR1 KGHSH and CDR2 LQKENI. V was trimmed by 2 bases and J by 4 bases, leaving 12 bases between them.

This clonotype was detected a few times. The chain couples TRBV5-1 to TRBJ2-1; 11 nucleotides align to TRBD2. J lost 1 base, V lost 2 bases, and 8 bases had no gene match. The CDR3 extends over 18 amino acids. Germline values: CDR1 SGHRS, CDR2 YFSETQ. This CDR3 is CASSFQLLAGVSYNEQFF. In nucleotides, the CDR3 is TGCGCCAGCAGCTTCCAATTACTAGCGGGGGTATCCTACAATGAGCAGTTCTTC.

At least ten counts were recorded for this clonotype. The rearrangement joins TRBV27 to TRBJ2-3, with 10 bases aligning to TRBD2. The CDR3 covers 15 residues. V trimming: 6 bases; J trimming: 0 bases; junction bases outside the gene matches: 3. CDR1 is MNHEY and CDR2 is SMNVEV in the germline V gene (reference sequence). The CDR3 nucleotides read TGTGCCAGCAGCAGCGGGGGGGCTAGCACAGATACGCAGTATTTT. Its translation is CASSSGGASTDTQYF.

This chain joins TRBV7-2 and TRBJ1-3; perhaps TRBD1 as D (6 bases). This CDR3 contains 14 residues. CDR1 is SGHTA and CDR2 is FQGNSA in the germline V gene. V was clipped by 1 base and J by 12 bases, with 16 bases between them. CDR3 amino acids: CASSLGLQGRHIYF. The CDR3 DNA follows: TGTGCCAGCAGCTTAGGCCTACAGGGTCGGCACATATATTTT.

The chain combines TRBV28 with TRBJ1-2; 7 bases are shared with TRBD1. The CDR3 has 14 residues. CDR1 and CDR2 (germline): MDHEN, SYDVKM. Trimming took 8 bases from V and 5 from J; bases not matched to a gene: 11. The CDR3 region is CASGETGPPYGYTF. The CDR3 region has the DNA TGTGCCAGCGGAGAGACAGGGCCTCCTTATGGCTACACCTTC.

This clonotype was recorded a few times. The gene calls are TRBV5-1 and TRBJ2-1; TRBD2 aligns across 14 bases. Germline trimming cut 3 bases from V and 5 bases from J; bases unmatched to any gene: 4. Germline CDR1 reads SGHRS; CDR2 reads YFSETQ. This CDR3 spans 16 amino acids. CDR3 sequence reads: CASSSGLAGAHNEQFF. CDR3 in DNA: TGCGCCAGCAGCTCGGGACTAGCGGGGGCTCACAATGAGCAGTTCTTC.

CDR3 sequence: CAWAEGQGGGYTF. The CDR3, as DNA: TGTGCCTGGGCAGAGGGACAGGGCGGCGGCTACACCTTC. The chain has TRBV30 and TRBJ1-2, with 9 bases aligning to TRBD1. Germline values: CDR1 GTSNPN, CDR2 SVGIG (reference sequence). The junction had 9 bases not matched to a gene; V was cut back by 5 bases and J by 8 bases. CDR3 size: 13 residues.

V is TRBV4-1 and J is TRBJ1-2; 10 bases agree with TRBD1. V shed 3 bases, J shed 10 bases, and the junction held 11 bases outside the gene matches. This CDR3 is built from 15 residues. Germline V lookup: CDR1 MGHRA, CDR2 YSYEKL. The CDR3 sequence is CASSHPPGQGFDYTF. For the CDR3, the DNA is TGCGCCAGCAGCCATCCCCCGGGACAGGGGTTTGACTACACCTTC.

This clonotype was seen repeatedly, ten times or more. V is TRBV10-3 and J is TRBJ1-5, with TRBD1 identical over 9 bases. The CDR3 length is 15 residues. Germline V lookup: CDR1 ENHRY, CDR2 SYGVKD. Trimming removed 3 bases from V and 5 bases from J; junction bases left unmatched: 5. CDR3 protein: CAISDTNRGHQPQHF. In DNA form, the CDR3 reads TGTGCCATCAGTGACACCAACAGGGGGCATCAGCCCCAGCATTTT.

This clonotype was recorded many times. The CDR3 sequence is CASSLRQGIYNEQFF. The CDR3, as DNA: TGCGCCAGCAGCTTGCGACAGGGGATCTACAATGAGCAGTTCTTC. The V gene is TRBV5-1, the J gene TRBJ2-1; 8 nucleotides match TRBD1. In germline, CDR1 is SGHRS, CDR2 YFSETQ. Trimming cost V 1 base and J 3 bases; bases outside gene matches: 3. CDR3 length equals 15 residues.

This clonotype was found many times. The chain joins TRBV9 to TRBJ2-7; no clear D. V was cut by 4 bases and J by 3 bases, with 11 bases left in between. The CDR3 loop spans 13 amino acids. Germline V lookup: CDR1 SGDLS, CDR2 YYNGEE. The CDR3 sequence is CASSPLLGYEQYF. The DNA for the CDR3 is TGTGCCAGCAGCCCCCTTTTAGGCTACGAGCAGTACTTC. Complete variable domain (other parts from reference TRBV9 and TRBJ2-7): DSGVTQTPKHLITATGQRVTLRCSPRSGDLSVYWYQQSLDQGLQFLIQYYNGEERAKGNILERFSAQQFPDLHSELNLSSLELGDSALYFCASSPLLGYEQYFGPGTRLTVT.

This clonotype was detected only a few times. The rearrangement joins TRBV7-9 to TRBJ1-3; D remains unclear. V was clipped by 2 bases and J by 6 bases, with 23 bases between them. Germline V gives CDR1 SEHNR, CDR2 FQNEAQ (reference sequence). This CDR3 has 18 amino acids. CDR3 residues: CASSLLTRGARAENTIYF. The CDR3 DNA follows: TGTGCCAGCAGCTTACTCACTCGAGGTGCAAGGGCGGAAAACACCATATATTTT. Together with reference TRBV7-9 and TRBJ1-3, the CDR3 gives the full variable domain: DTGVSQNPRHKITKRGQNVTFRCDPISEHNRLYWYRQTLGQGPEFLTYFQNEAQLEKSRLLSDRFSAERPKGSFSTLEIQRTEQGDSAMYLCASSLLTRGARAENTIYFGEGSWLTVV.

CDR3 region: CASSLGSSEQFF. In nucleotides, the CDR3 is TGTGCCAGCAGCTTAGGGAGTAGTGAGCAGTTCTTC. The genes are TRBV11-1 and TRBJ2-1; D gene uncertain. V was shortened by 1 base and J by 9 bases, with 7 bases between the two germline ends. Germline assignment: CDR1 SGHAT and CDR2 FQDESV (reference sequence). The CDR3 totals 12 residues. Full variable domain (remainder filled in from reference TRBV11-1 and TRBJ2-1): EAEVAQSPRYKITEKSQAVAFWCDPISGHATLYWYRQILGQGPELLVQFQDESVVDDSQLPKDRFSAERLKGVDSTLKIQPAELGDSAMYLCASSLGSSEQFFGPGTRLTVL.

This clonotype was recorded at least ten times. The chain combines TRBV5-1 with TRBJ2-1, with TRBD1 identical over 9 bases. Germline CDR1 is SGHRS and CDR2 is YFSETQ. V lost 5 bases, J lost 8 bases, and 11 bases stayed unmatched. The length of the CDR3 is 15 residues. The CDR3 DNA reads TGCGCCAGCAGTTTTCGTCCCGGGACAGGGTATGAGCAGTTCTTC. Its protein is CASSFRPGTGYEQFF.

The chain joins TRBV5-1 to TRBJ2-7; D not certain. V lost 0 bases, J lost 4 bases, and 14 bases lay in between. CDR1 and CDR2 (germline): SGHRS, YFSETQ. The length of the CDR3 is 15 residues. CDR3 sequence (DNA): TGCGCCAGCAGCTTGGATACCCACGCTCTGTACGAGCAGTACTTC. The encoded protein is CASSLDTHALYEQYF.

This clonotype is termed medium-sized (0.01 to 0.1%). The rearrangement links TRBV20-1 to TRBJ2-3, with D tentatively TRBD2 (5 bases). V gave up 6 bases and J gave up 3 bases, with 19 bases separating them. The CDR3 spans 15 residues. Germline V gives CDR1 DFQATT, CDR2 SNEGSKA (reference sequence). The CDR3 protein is CSATNPSRGTDTQYF. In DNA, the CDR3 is TGCAGTGCCACAAACCCTAGCCGGGGAACAGATACGCAGTATTTT.

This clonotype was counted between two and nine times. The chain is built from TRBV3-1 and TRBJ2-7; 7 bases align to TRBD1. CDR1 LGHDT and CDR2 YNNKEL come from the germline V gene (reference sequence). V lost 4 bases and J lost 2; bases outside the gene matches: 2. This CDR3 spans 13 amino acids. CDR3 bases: TGTGCCAGCAGCCGGGGACAGACCTACGAGCAGTACTTC. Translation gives CASSRGQTYEQYF.

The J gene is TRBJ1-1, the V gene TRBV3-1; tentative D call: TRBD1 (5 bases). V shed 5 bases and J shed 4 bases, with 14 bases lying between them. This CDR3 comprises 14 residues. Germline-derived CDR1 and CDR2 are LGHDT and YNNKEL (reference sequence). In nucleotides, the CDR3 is TGTGCCAGCAGCTTACCAGGGTCGGTCACTGAAGCTTTCTTT. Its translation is CASSLPGSVTEAFF.

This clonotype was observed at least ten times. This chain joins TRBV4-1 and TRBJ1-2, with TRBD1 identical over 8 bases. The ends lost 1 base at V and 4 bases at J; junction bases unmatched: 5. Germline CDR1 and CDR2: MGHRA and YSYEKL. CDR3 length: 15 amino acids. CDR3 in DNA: TGCGCCAGCAGCCAAGTCGGGACAGGTCTCTATGGCTACACCTTC. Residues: CASSQVGTGLYGYTF.

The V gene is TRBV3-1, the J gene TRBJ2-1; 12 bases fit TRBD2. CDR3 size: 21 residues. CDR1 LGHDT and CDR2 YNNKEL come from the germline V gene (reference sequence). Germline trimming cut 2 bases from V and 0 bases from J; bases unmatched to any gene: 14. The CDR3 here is CASSQQMRGLAGRRSYNEQFF. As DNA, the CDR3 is TGTGCCAGCAGCCAACAGATGCGAGGACTAGCGGGGCGACGCTCCTACAATGAGCAGTTCTTC.

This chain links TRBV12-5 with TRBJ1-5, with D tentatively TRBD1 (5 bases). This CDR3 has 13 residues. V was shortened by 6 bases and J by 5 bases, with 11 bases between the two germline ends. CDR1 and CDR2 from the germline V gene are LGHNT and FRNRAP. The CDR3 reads CASGLGVDQPQHF. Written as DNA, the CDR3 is TGTGCTAGTGGCCTGGGGGTGGATCAGCCCCAGCATTTT.

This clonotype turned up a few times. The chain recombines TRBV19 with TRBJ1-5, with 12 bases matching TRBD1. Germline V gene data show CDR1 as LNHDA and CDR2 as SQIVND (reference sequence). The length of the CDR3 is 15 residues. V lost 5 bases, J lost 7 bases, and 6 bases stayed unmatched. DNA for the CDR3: TGTGCCAGTAGTGTCGGGACAGGGGGCGGGCAGCCCCAGCATTTT. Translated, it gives CASSVGTGGGQPQHF.

CDR3 in DNA: TGTGCCAGCAGTTACTCTTTCGGGACAGGGACCGCCTACGAGCAGTACTTC. Amino acid sequence: CASSYSFGTGTAYEQYF. The J gene is TRBJ2-7, the V gene TRBV6-5; 9 nucleotides line up with TRBD1. V was pared by 0 bases and J by 2 bases, with 8 bases of the junction left unmatched. Germline V lookup: CDR1 MNHEY, CDR2 SVGAGI. This CDR3 contains 17 residues.

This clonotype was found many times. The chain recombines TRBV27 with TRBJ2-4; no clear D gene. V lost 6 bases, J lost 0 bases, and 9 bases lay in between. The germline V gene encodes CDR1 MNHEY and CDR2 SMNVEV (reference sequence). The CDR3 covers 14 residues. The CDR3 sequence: CASRGRLAKNIQYF. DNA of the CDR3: TGTGCCAGCAGGGGCAGACTAGCCAAAAACATTCAGTACTTC.

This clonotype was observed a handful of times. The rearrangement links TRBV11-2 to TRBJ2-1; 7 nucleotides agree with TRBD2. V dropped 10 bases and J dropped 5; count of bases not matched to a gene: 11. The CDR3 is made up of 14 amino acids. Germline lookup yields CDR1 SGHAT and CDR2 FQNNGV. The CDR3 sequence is CAITGGTFNNEQFF. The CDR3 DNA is TGTGCCATCACCGGGGGGACCTTCAACAATGAGCAGTTCTTC.

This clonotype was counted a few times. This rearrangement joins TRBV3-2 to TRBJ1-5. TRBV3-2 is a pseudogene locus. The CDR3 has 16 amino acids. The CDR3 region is CASSPGWRASDQPQHF. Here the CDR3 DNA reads TGTGCCAGCAGCCCCGGCTGGAGGGCGAGCGATCAGCCCCAGCATTTT.

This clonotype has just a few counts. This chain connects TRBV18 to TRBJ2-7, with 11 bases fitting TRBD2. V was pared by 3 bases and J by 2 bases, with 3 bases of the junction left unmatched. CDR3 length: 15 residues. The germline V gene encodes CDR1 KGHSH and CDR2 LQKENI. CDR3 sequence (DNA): TGTGCCAGCTCACCGACTAGCGGGGCAGCCTACGAGCAGTACTTC. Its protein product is CASSPTSGAAYEQYF.